This TCR beta chain derives from a study of cytomegalovirus exposure and HLA in healthy donors. The CDR3 consists of 15 residues. V lost 1 base, J lost 5 bases, and 11 bases lay in between. The germline CDR1 and CDR2 sequences are SGHTA and FQGTGA. PCR primers comprised 60 Vbeta and 13 Jbeta primers. TCRdb's copy holds only in-frame clones and misses some; the assay was immunoSEQ multiplex PCR. This sample yields about 170,000 clones, of which approximately 82% are seen a single time; 1.5% belongs to the top ten. This clonotype was obtained from a male donor in good health and CMV-seronegative. Input material: PBMCs. The chain links TRBV7-3 to TRBJ2-2; maybe TRBD1 (6 bases). The CDR3: CASSLSLGGTGELFF. DNA for the CDR3: TGTGCCAGCAGCTTAAGCTTAGGGGGAACCGGGGAGCTGTTTTTT.